The 23 T cell receptor beta chains below were found in one sample sequenced in a study of response to subunit inactivated influenza vaccine. TCRdb re-derived calls from the RT-PCR reads in MiXCR, one entry per CDR3 protein. The profile shows 450,000 to 600,000 distinct CDR3 sequences, 15% to 20% of them singletons. The source was CD4+ T cells sorted from PBMCs, collected approximately 25 months after vaccination. These receptor sequences come from a man aged 45 to 75 who received an inactivated influenza vaccine.

The chain combines TRBV5-6 with TRBJ2-3; 7 bases line up with TRBD2. Trimming removed 7 bases from V and 3 bases from J; junction bases left unmatched: 5. The CDR3 is 13 amino acids. In germline, CDR1 is SGHDT, CDR2 YYEEEE. The CDR3 region is CASVLGGTDTQYF. The DNA of the CDR3 is TGTGCCAGCGTCCTCGGGGGGACAGATACGCAGTATTTT.

This clonotype was recorded a few times. The chain uses TRBV6-5 and TRBJ2-1, with D possibly being TRBD2 (5 bases). Germline CDR1 and CDR2: MNHEY and SVGAGI. This CDR3 comprises 16 residues. Trimming took off 2 bases at V and 5 bases at J, with 16 bases between the two ends. This CDR3 is CASSYGERTANNEQFF. The CDR3 DNA reads as TGTGCCAGCAGTTACGGCGAGCGGACGGCGAACAATGAGCAGTTCTTC.

The chain combines TRBV5-1 with TRBJ2-7, with D tentatively TRBD1 (6 bases). This CDR3 is 15 amino acids long. Germline CDR1 and CDR2: SGHRS and YFSETQ. V lost 2 bases and J lost 3, with 15 bases in between. CDR3 region: CASSLAAGALYEQYF. The CDR3 DNA reads as TGCGCCAGCAGCTTAGCGGCAGGGGCCCTCTACGAGCAGTACTTC.

This clonotype was counted at least ten times. The rearrangement joins TRBV6-5 to TRBJ2-2; unclear D gene. The germline V gene has CDR1 MNHEY and CDR2 SVGAGI. The CDR3 spans 13 residues. Deletions cut 2 bases from V and 6 bases from J, with 7 bases between. DNA for the CDR3: TGTGCCAGCAGTTACCTTCAGCCCGGGGAGCTGTTTTTT. Translation gives CASSYLQPGELFF.

The sample holds a few counts of this clonotype. CDR3 bases: TGCAGCGTGGAGACAGGGGGCTATGAGCAGTTCTTC. Protein sequence: CSVETGGYEQFF. The genes are TRBV29-1 and TRBJ2-1; 10 bases map to TRBD1. V lost 6 bases and J lost 8; bases outside the gene matches: 4. Germline assignment: CDR1 SQVTM and CDR2 ANQGSEA. The CDR3 extends over 12 amino acids.

The chain has TRBV7-3 and TRBJ2-3; 7 bases agree with TRBD1. Germline CDR1 SGHTA, CDR2 FQGTGA. J lost 2 bases, V lost 3 bases, and 2 bases had no gene match. This CDR3 has 14 amino acids. CDR3 sequence: CASSLTGNTDTQYF. CDR3 in DNA: TGTGCCAGCAGCTTGACAGGGAACACAGATACGCAGTATTTT. The full variable domain, its missing parts supplied by reference TRBV7-3 and TRBJ2-3, is GAGVSQTPSNKVTEKGKYVELRCDPISGHTALYWYRQSLGQGPEFLIYFQGTGAADDSGLPNDRFFAVRPEGSVSTLKIQRTERGDSAVYLCASSLTGNTDTQYFGPGTRLTVL.

The J gene is TRBJ2-3, the V gene TRBV6-1; D is unclear. Germline CDR1 and CDR2: MNHNS and SASEGT. The length of the CDR3 is 14 residues. V was cut by 4 bases and J by 0 bases, with 8 bases left in between. The chain's CDR3 is CASSVVRSTDTQYF. In nucleotides, the CDR3 is TGTGCCAGCAGTGTTGTGCGGAGCACAGATACGCAGTATTTT.

V is TRBV6-5 and J is TRBJ2-1; the D is unclear. In germline, CDR1 is MNHEY, CDR2 SVGAGI. This CDR3 has 14 residues. V was shortened by 2 bases and J by 10 bases, with 15 bases between the two germline ends. As DNA, the CDR3 is TGTGCCAGCAGTTACCGACATCAAGCTCCGGAGCAGTTCTTC. The encoded protein is CASSYRHQAPEQFF.

This clonotype was observed a handful of times. V and J are TRBV20-1 and TRBJ2-3, with 12 bases that match TRBD2. V shed 6 bases, J shed 5 bases, and the junction held 9 bases outside the gene matches. The germline gives CDR1 DFQATT, CDR2 SNEGSKA (reference sequence). The CDR3 spans 15 residues. CDR3: CSAIGLAGWLDTQYF. The CDR3, as DNA: TGCAGTGCCATCGGACTAGCGGGATGGTTAGATACGCAGTATTTT.

The V and J genes are TRBV5-5 and TRBJ2-1; 8 bases are a match to TRBD2. The CDR3 runs to 14 residues. The germline gives CDR1 SGHKS, CDR2 YYEKEE (reference sequence). J gave up 7 bases and V 4 bases, and 7 bases lay outside the gene matches. CDR3 sequence: CASSPGTRVNEQFF. The DNA of the CDR3 is TGTGCCAGCAGCCCAGGGACTAGGGTTAATGAGCAGTTCTTC.

This clonotype showed up just a few times. The chain has TRBV12-3 or TRBV12-4 and TRBJ1-1, with 7 bases identical to TRBD1. The CDR3 spans 13 residues. Germline trimming cut 2 bases from V and 7 bases from J; bases unmatched to any gene: 4. The CDR3 spells CASSLKGAFEAFF. CDR3 nucleotide sequence: TGTGCCAGCAGTTTAAAGGGGGCCTTTGAAGCTTTCTTT.

In this sample, this clonotype turned up a few times. The rearrangement uses TRBV20-1 and TRBJ2-7; 8 bases agree with TRBD1. Germline loops: CDR1 DFQATT, CDR2 SNEGSKA (reference sequence). J was trimmed by 2 bases and V by 2 bases; bases with no gene match: 11. The CDR3 is made up of 16 amino acids. DNA of the CDR3: TGCAGTGCTAGAAGCGGTGGTGGACAGGGCACCTACGAGCAGTACTTC. Amino acid sequence: CSARSGGGQGTYEQYF.

DNA of the CDR3: TGTGCCAGCTCACCTTTATCAGTCGGTGCAGAGCAGTTCTTC. Its translation: CASSPLSVGAEQFF. The chain links TRBV18 to TRBJ2-1; D unresolved. The CDR3 is 14 amino acids. Germline V gene sequence: CDR1 KGHSH, CDR2 LQKENI. V was pared by 3 bases and J by 10 bases, with 16 bases between.

The V and J genes are TRBV15 and TRBJ2-7, with D tentatively TRBD2 (5 bases). In germline, CDR1 is LNHNV, CDR2 YYDKDF (reference sequence). V was shortened by 2 bases and J by 9 bases, with 8 bases between the two germline ends. This CDR3 is 11 amino acids long. The CDR3 spells CATSRSEVQYF. In nucleotides, the CDR3 is TGTGCCACCAGCAGATCGGAGGTGCAGTACTTC.

V is TRBV4-2 and J is TRBJ1-5, with 11 bases fitting TRBD1. The trim removed 0 bases at V and 7 bases at J, leaving 5 bases unmatched. Looked up from germline, CDR1 is LGHNA and CDR2 is YNFKEQ. This CDR3 is built from 16 residues. CDR3 in DNA: TGTGCCAGCAGCCAAGAGTGGACAGGGGGCGGACAGCCCCAGCATTTT. Translation gives CASSQEWTGGGQPQHF.

CDR3 sequence (DNA): TGTGCCAGCAGCTCGACGCTCTCTGGGGCCAACGTCCTGACTTTC. Protein product: CASSSTLSGANVLTF. This chain joins TRBV7-2 and TRBJ2-6; D uncertain. V gave up 4 bases and J gave up 0 bases, with 7 bases separating them. CDR1 is SGHTA and CDR2 is FQGNSA in the germline V gene. The CDR3 has 15 amino acids.

This clonotype was seen many times. The chain is built from TRBV29-1 and TRBJ2-1; the D gene is possibly TRBD2 (5 bases). The CDR3 loop spans 14 amino acids. Germline V CDR1 and CDR2: SQVTM, ANQGSEA. V shed 4 bases and J shed 0 bases, with 10 bases lying between them. The chain's CDR3 is CSVAATTSYNEQFF. The CDR3 bases are TGCAGCGTTGCAGCGACTACCTCCTACAATGAGCAGTTCTTC.

This clonotype was observed a few times. V usage is TRBV20-1 and J usage is TRBJ2-3, with 14 bases fitting TRBD2. The germline V gene encodes CDR1 DFQATT and CDR2 SNEGSKA (reference sequence). This CDR3 contains 15 residues. V dropped 4 bases and J dropped 4; count of bases not matched to a gene: 4. CDR3 region: CSATPTSGRADTQYF. The DNA of the CDR3 is TGCAGTGCTACCCCGACTAGCGGGAGGGCAGATACGCAGTATTTT.

This clonotype occurred a few times. The chain has TRBV27 and TRBJ2-2; D gene ambiguous. The V end was cut by 2 bases, the J end by 4 bases, with 11 bases between. The CDR3 totals 15 residues. Per germline, CDR1 MNHEY and CDR2 SMNVEV (reference sequence). CDR3 nucleotide sequence: TGTGCCAGCAGTTTAATGGCACGGAGCACCGGGGAGCTGTTTTTT. This translates into CASSLMARSTGELFF.

The chain combines TRBV5-1 with TRBJ2-7; possibly TRBD1 for D (5 bases). CDR3 length: 14 residues. The germline V and J ends were trimmed by 2 bases and 0 bases, with 9 bases remaining between them. CDR1 and CDR2 from the germline V gene are SGHRS and YFSETQ. The CDR3 nucleotides read TGCGCCAGCAGCTTAAGGGGCCACTCCTACGAGCAGTACTTC. This gives the protein CASSLRGHSYEQYF.

This clonotype was observed a few times. The V and J genes are TRBV29-1 and TRBJ1-1; tentatively, D is TRBD1 (6 bases). The length of the CDR3 is 12 residues. Per the germline V gene, CDR1 is SQVTM and CDR2 is ANQGSEA. V lost 1 base to trimming and J lost 7 bases, with 10 bases between them. The CDR3 loop is CSVEGGQIEAFF. CDR3 bases: TGCAGCGTTGAAGGAGGACAGATTGAAGCTTTCTTT.

This clonotype came up a few times. J is TRBJ2-5 and V is TRBV5-6; the D gene is possibly TRBD2 (5 bases). Trimming cost V 0 bases and J 2 bases, with 8 bases left between them. Germline CDR1 SGHDT, CDR2 YYEEEE. CDR3 length equals 14 residues. For the CDR3, the DNA is TGTGCCAGCAGCTTGGTACGGAGGCAAGAGACCCAGTACTTC. Amino acid sequence: CASSLVRRQETQYF. The complete variable domain, with remaining parts taken from reference TRBV5-6 and TRBJ2-5, reads DAGVTQSPTHLIKTRGQQVTLRCSPKSGHDTVSWYQQALGQGPQFIFQYYEEEERQRGNFPDRFSGHQFPNYSSELNVNALLLGDSALYLCASSLVRRQETQYFGPGTRLLVL.

This clonotype occurred many times. A read error may account for a junction end that differs from germline. This chain uses TRBV20-1 with TRBJ2-7, with 7 positions matching TRBD1. CDR3 size: 18 residues. Germline CDR1 reads DFQATT; CDR2 reads SNEGSKA (reference sequence). The chain's CDR3 is CSARDTPGQILFTHSPPF. CDR3 DNA: TGCAGTGCTAGAGACACTCCGGGACAGATACTATTTACCCATTCGCCGCCTTTC.